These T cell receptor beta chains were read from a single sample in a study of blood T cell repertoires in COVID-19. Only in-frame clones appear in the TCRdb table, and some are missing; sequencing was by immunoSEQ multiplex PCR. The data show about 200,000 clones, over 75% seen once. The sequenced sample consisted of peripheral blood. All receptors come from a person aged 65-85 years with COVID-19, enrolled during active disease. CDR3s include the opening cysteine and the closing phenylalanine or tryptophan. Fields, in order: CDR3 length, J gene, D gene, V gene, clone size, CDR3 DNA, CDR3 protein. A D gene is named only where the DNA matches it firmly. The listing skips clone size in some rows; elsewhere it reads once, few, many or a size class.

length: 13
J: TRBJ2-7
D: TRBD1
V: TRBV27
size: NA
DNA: TGTGCCAGCAGTTTATACAGGGGGAGGGAGCAGTACTTC
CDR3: CASSLYRGREQYF

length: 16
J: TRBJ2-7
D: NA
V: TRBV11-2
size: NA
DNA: TGTGCCAGCAGCTTAGGGTCCGGCTTAGCGATGCCGGAGCAGTACTTC
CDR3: CASSLGSGLAMPEQYF

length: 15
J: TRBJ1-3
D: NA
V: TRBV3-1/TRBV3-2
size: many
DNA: TGTGCCAGCAGCTTGATGGAGGGCTCTGGAAACACCATATATTTT
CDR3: CASSLMEGSGNTIYF

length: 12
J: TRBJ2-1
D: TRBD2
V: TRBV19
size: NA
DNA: TGTGCCAGTAGTCTAGCGGGAGATGAGCAGTTCTTC
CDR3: CASSLAGDEQFF

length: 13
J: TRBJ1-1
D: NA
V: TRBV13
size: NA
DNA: TGTGGGACAGCATTGGCCTCTCGCACTGAAGCTTTCTTT
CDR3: CGTALASRTEAFF

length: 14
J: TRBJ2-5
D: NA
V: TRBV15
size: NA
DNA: TGTGCCACCAGCAGAGACGGGAGTTTGGAGACCCAGTACTTC
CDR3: CATSRDGSLETQYF

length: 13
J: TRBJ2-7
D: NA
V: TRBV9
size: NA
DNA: TGTGCCAGCAGCGTAGGAGGCGGGGACGAGCAGTACTTC
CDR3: CASSVGGGDEQYF

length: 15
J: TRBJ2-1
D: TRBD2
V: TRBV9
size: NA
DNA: TGTGCCAGCAGCGTAGGACTAGCGGGGAACAATGAGCAGTTCTTC
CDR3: CASSVGLAGNNEQFF

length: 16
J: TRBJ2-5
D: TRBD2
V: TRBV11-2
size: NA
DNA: TGTGCCAGCAGCTTATTAGGCGGGGGTAATTCGGAGACCCAGTACTTC
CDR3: CASSLLGGGNSETQYF

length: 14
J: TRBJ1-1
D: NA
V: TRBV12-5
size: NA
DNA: TGTGCTAGTGCCTACGGTCGTGCGTCAGGGGTGGCTTTCTTT
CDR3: CASAYGRASGVAFF

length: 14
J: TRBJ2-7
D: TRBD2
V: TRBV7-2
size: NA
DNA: TGTGCCAGCATCCGGGAGGGAAGCTCCTACGAGCAGTACTTC
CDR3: CASIREGSSYEQYF

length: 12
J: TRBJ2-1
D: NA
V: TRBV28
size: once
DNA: TGTGCCAGCCGACAGGTCTACAATGAGCAGTTCTTC
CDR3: CASRQVYNEQFF

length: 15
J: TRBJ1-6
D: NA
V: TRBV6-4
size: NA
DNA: TGTGCCAGCAGTGACCAGCCGGGGGGCAGTTCACCCCTCCACTTT
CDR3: CASSDQPGGSSPLHF

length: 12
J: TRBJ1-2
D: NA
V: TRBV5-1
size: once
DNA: TGCGCCAGCAGCTTGGCCTATGATGGCTACACCTTC
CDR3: CASSLAYDGYTF

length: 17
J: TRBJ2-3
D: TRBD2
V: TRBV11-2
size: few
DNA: TGTGCCAGCAGCTTGCGGCGGGAGAGAATTAGCACAGATACGCAGTATTTT
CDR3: CASSLRRERISTDTQYF

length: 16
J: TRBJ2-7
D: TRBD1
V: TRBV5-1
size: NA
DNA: TGCGCCAGCAGCCGTTCGACAGGGGCTACGTTTGTCGAGCAGTACTTC
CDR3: CASSRSTGATFVEQYF

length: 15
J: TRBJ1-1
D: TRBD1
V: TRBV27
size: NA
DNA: TGTGCCAGCAGTTTCGGACAGGGGGCAGGCACTGAAGCTTTCTTT
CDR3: CASSFGQGAGTEAFF

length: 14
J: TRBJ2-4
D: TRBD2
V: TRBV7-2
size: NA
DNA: TGTGCCAGCGAGAGCGGGGCTCGGGGAGACATTCAGTACTTC
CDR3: CASESGARGDIQYF

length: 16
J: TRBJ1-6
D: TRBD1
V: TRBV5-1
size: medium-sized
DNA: TGCGCCAGCAGCTTGGGACAGGGGAGTAATAATTCACCCCTCCACTTT
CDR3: CASSLGQGSNNSPLHF

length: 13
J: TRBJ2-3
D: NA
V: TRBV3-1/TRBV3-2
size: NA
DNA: TGTGCCAGCACGGAGGGAGGCACAGATACGCAGTATTTT
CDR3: CASTEGGTDTQYF

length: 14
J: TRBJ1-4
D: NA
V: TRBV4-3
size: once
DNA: TGCGCCAGCAGCCACTCAGGGAAGGACGAAAAACTGTTTTTT
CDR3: CASSHSGKDEKLFF

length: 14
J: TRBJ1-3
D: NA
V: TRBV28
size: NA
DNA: TGTGCCAGCACCGTACACAGCTCTGGAAACACCATATATTTT
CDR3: CASTVHSSGNTIYF

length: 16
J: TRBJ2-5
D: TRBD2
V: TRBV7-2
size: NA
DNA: TGTGCCAGCAGCTTAGTTACTAGCGGGTGGGGGGAGACCCAGTACTTC
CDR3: CASSLVTSGWGETQYF